This T cell receptor beta chain is drawn from a study of T cell responses to AZD1222 COVID-19 vaccine. Investigators merged groups given second doses at roughly 4 or roughly 12 weeks. A single count supports this clone. CDR3 length equals 14 residues. Germline CDR1 is KGHSH and CDR2 is LQKENI. J gave up 5 bases and V 3 bases, and 2 bases lay outside the gene matches. The data were produced by immunoSEQ multiplex PCR, yet TCRdb's version contains in-frame clones alone and is incomplete. Here the sample spans approximately 150,000 clones, approximately 90% being singletons. The TCR originated in an adult who received the AZD1222 COVID-19 vaccine. This chain links TRBV18 with TRBJ2-1; TRBD1 aligns across 9 bases. Sequenced material: peripheral blood, taken 28 days after the second AZD1222 dose. CDR3 residues: CASSPRTGDNEQFF. The CDR3 coding sequence is TGTGCCAGCTCACCCAGGACAGGGGACAATGAGCAGTTCTTC.